A selection of T cell receptor beta chains follows, all from one sample in a study of human T cells and chemical hapten exposure. One entry per CDR3 protein, called by TCRdb with MiXCR from the RACE reads. The table includes 370,000 or so distinct CDR3 sequences, more than 4.5% detected once. This specimen was whole blood, taken in connection with sensitization to the hapten diphenylcyclopropenone (DPC). The receptor source for this set is a woman in her fifties or sixties with alopecia areata. Some clones in this sample may be carry-over from other donors' samples. CDR3s include the opening cysteine and the closing phenylalanine or tryptophan. A D gene is named only where the DNA matches it firmly. Rows may omit the clone size; those that give it use once, few, many or a size class.

clone size	V gene	D gene	J gene	CDR3 DNA	CDR3 protein
few	TRBV7-9	TRBD1	TRBJ1-1	TGTGCCAGCAGCTTGGGGGACAGGGGGCGCATGAACACTGAAGCTTTCTTT	CASSLGDRGRMNTEAFF
-	TRBV12-3/TRBV12-4	-	TRBJ1-1	TGTGCCAGCAGGGCTCCGGGACGGGCGAACACTGAAGCTTTCTTT	CASRAPGRANTEAFF
many	TRBV5-1	TRBD2	TRBJ2-5	TGCGCCAGCAGCAGACTAGCGGGAGGGGGAGAGACCCAGTACTTC	CASSRLAGGGETQYF
many	TRBV29-1	-	TRBJ1-2	TGCAGCGTTGAATCCCCAGCGTCCTATGGCTACACCTTC	CSVESPASYGYTF
few	TRBV12-3/TRBV12-4	TRBD2	TRBJ2-3	TGTGCCAGCAGTGCCCTAGCGGGGGTCACAGATACGCAGTATTTT	CASSALAGVTDTQYF
few	TRBV10-2	TRBD1	TRBJ1-1	TGCGCCAGTGAGACAGGGCAAAGGACTGAAGCTTTCTTT	CASETGQRTEAFF
-	TRBV12-3/TRBV12-4	-	TRBJ1-1	TGTGCCAGCAGTCCCGCGCGGGTGGGGGAGACTGAAGCTTTCTTT	CASSPARVGETEAFF
-	TRBV5-1	-	TRBJ1-4	TGCGCCAGCAGCTTGGGAGGGCGGGCTAATGAAAAACTGTTTTTT	CASSLGGRANEKLFF
many	TRBV10-3	-	TRBJ2-1	TGTGCCGCGAGGGGCTACAATGAGCAGTTCTTC	CAARGYNEQFF
-	TRBV29-1	-	TRBJ1-3	TGCAGCGTTGAGGCGGAAGGAAACACCATATATTTT	CSVEAEGNTIYF
few	TRBV20-1	-	TRBJ2-3	TGCAGTGCCCCGTGGGTCACAGATACGCAGTATTTT	CSAPWVTDTQYF
-	TRBV19	-	TRBJ1-2	TGTGCCAGTACCATCAACGACGCCCCAAAAGGCTACACCTTC	CASTINDAPKGYTF
many	TRBV27	TRBD2	TRBJ2-1	TGTGCCTCCCAGCGGGAGCCTTCTACCTACAATGAGCAGTTCTTC	CASQREPSTYNEQFF
many	TRBV6-1	TRBD1	TRBJ1-6	TGTGCCAGCACTCCTGGAGGGACAGGGAACCTCCACTTT	CASTPGGTGNLHF
many	TRBV28	TRBD1	TRBJ1-1	TGTGCCAGCAGTTTCGAGGGACAGGGGGGCACTGAAGCTTTCTTT	CASSFEGQGGTEAFF
-	TRBV19	-	TRBJ1-6	TGTGCCAGTAAGGGAGACCGAGACGCCTCACCCCTCCACTTT	CASKGDRDASPLHF
few	TRBV3-1	-	TRBJ2-1	TGTGCCAGCAGCCAAGGTCCCTCCCGTAGGGGAAATGAGCAGTTCTTC	CASSQGPSRRGNEQFF
few	TRBV12-3/TRBV12-4	TRBD2	TRBJ2-5	TGTGCCAGCAGTCCGGGACTAGCGGGGCCTTGGGGAGAGACCCAGTACTTC	CASSPGLAGPWGETQYF
few	TRBV5-1	TRBD2	TRBJ2-3	TGCGCCAGCAGCCGTTCGAGCGGGGGTCTCGCTAGCACAGATACGCAGTATTTT	CASSRSSGGLASTDTQYF
few	TRBV24-1	-	TRBJ2-1	TGTGCCACCAGTGATGTGGGAGTGGTATCCTACAATGAGCAGTTCTTC	CATSDVGVVSYNEQFF
many	TRBV13	-	TRBJ2-2	TGTGCCAGCAGCTTAGGTGGGGTGAACACCGGGGAGCTGTTTTTT	CASSLGGVNTGELFF
many	TRBV5-1	-	TRBJ2-7	TGCGCCAGCAGCTTCCTGGGCCCCTCCTACGAGCAGTACTTC	CASSFLGPSYEQYF
many	TRBV27	TRBD1	TRBJ1-5	TGTGCCAGCAGCAACAGGGGTAATCAGCCCCAGCATTTT	CASSNRGNQPQHF
many	TRBV18	TRBD1	TRBJ2-5	TGTGCCAGCTCACCAAGGACAGGGCTGCGAGAGACCCAGTACTTC	CASSPRTGLRETQYF
many	TRBV5-1	-	TRBJ1-1	TGCGCCAGCAGCTCCGGGGTTGGGCAGGGCAGAGAAGCTTTCTTT	CASSSGVGQGREAFF
many	TRBV7-2	TRBD1	TRBJ1-5	TGTGCCAGCAGCTTACAGGGGGCCAAATGGCAGCCCCAGCATTTT	CASSLQGAKWQPQHF
-	TRBV7-2	-	TRBJ2-1	TGTGCCAGCAGCTTAGGTTCCGGAACCTTAGGGGACAATGAGCAGTTCTTC	CASSLGSGTLGDNEQFF
few	TRBV12-3/TRBV12-4	-	TRBJ1-6	TGTGCCAGCAGCCACCCCTCCCCACCCCTCCACTTT	CASSHPSPPLHF
few	TRBV29-1	-	TRBJ2-7	TGCAGCGTTGAATCCCAGAGCCTGCGGGACTTATCTATGGAGCAGTACTTC	CSVESQSLRDLSMEQYF
few	TRBV5-1	TRBD2	TRBJ2-1	TGCGCCAGCACCCCAAAGCTAGCGGGGGGTCTCGATGAGCAGTTCTTC	CASTPKLAGGLDEQFF
-	TRBV30	TRBD2	TRBJ2-1	TGTGCCTGGAGTGCGGAGCGGGGCGGCTCCTACAATGAGCAGTTCTTC	CAWSAERGGSYNEQFF
many	TRBV18	-	TRBJ1-1	TGTGCCAGCTCACTACAGGGACCGACGAACACTGAAGCTTTCTTT	CASSLQGPTNTEAFF
many	TRBV28	-	TRBJ1-2	TGTGCCAGCAGTTTATCTAAGGGCTACACCTTC	CASSLSKGYTF
many	TRBV13	-	TRBJ2-7	TGTGCCAGCAGCCCTCGGGGAGGACACGAGCAGTACTTC	CASSPRGGHEQYF
many	TRBV5-1	-	TRBJ1-2	TGCGCCAGCAGCTTCGACAGCCTAAACTATGGCTACACCTTC	CASSFDSLNYGYTF
many	TRBV6-6	-	TRBJ1-2	TGTGCCAGCAGTTACCCCGGACAAGATTTCACCTTC	CASSYPGQDFTF
-	TRBV20-1	-	TRBJ2-3	TGCAGTGCTAGGGTACCCGGGGGCACAGATACGCAGTATTTT	CSARVPGGTDTQYF
many	TRBV5-1	-	TRBJ2-7	TGCGCCAGCAGCTTCGGAGGTGCACAGGCCTCCTACGAGCAGTACTTC	CASSFGGAQASYEQYF
-	TRBV20-1	-	TRBJ1-4	TGCAGTGCTAGTGAAGTCCTGACGGAGGAAAAACTGTTTTTT	CSASEVLTEEKLFF
-	TRBV5-4	-	TRBJ2-6	TGTGCCAGCAGCTCCCTATTCAGCTCTGGGGCCAACGTCCTGACTTTC	CASSSLFSSGANVLTF
few	TRBV5-6	-	TRBJ2-7	TGTGCCAGCAGCTTGGTTGCGCTGCCATACGAGCAGTACTTC	CASSLVALPYEQYF
many	TRBV5-4	-	TRBJ2-7	TGTGCCAGCAGCCCCCCTGGGCACTACGAGCAGTACTTC	CASSPPGHYEQYF
many	TRBV5-6	TRBD1	TRBJ2-3	TGTGCCAGCAGCAAGGACAGGGGCCTCACAGATACGCAGTATTTT	CASSKDRGLTDTQYF
-	TRBV2	-	TRBJ2-2	TGTGCCAGCAGTGTAATCCAGGGGACCGGGGAGCTGTTTTTT	CASSVIQGTGELFF
many	TRBV20-1	-	TRBJ2-1	TGCAGTGCTCCTGGTCCAGAACGACAATTTAACAATGAGCAGTTCTTC	CSAPGPERQFNNEQFF
few	TRBV7-9	TRBD2	TRBJ2-7	TGTGCCAGCAGCTTAGGAGGCGGGGGGCACTACGAGCAGTACTTC	CASSLGGGGHYEQYF
many	TRBV7-9	TRBD1	TRBJ1-1	TGTGCCAGCAGCCCCAGGGGGGCGAATGGGAACACTGAAGCTTTCTTT	CASSPRGANGNTEAFF
-	TRBV9	TRBD1	TRBJ1-4	TGTGCCAGCAGCGTGGACCGGACAGGGGGAGGTGAAAAACTGTTTTTT	CASSVDRTGGGEKLFF
many	TRBV12-3/TRBV12-4	-	TRBJ1-4	TGTGCCAGCAGTTTCGGCGGCTTTAATGAAAAACTGTTTTTT	CASSFGGFNEKLFF
many	TRBV6-2/TRBV6-3	TRBD2	TRBJ2-5	TGTGCCAGCAGTTACGAAACTAGCGGCCAACAGACCCAGTACTTC	CASSYETSGQQTQYF
-	TRBV28	TRBD1	TRBJ1-1	TGTGCCAGCAGGACGGACAGGGTTCACACTGAAGCTTTCTTT	CASRTDRVHTEAFF